This is a list of T cell receptor beta chains from one sample in a study of shared clonotypes between healthy human individuals. Assay used: immunoSEQ multiplex PCR; TCRdb lists only in-frame clones, some missing. This sample has millions of clones, with 90% to 95% found just once. The sample comprised naive CD4+ T cells sorted from blood. The receptors were sampled from a man between 18 and 29 years old in good health. Both conserved end residues are part of each CDR3. Each record gives: D gene, V gene, J gene, clone size, CDR3 DNA, CDR3 protein. A D gene is named only where the DNA matches it firmly. Expanded clones are given a class, and other clones once, few, many or no size at all.

>.|TRBV9|TRBJ2-5|.
TGTGCCAGCAGCGGCGGCACCTCACAAGAGACCCAGTACTTC
CASSGGTSQETQYF
>.|TRBV30|TRBJ1-5|.
TGTGCCTGGAGTAGGCAGGTAGATCAGCCCCAGCATTTT
CAWSRQVDQPQHF
>.|TRBV5-1|TRBJ2-7|once
TGCGCCAGCAGCTGGGGGTCGGCGACCTACGAGCAGTACTTC
CASSWGSATYEQYF
>TRBD2|TRBV28|TRBJ2-5|.
TGTGCCAGCAGTTTAGCTAGCGGGGGGAAGACCCAGTACTTC
CASSLASGGKTQYF
>.|TRBV5-1|TRBJ1-4|.
TGCGCCAGCAGCTTGGGGCAGGCCCTCTTAGGAGAAAAACTGTTTTTT
CASSLGQALLGEKLFF
>.|TRBV5-1|TRBJ1-5|few
TGCGCCAGCAGCTTAGAGGGCATGGCGAATCAGCCCCAGCATTTT
CASSLEGMANQPQHF
>.|TRBV23-1|TRBJ1-1|.
TGCGCCAGCAGTCAATCGGCCGGATCGTCTTTCTTT
CASSQSAGSSFF
>TRBD1|TRBV30|TRBJ2-7|.
TGTGCCTGGAGTCCCACTCGGACCGGGACAGGGCCCTACGAGCAGTACTTC
CAWSPTRTGTGPYEQYF
>.|TRBV15|TRBJ2-1|.
TGTGCCACCAGTCTACGAGGGGCCTACAATGAGCAGTTCTTC
CATSLRGAYNEQFF
>.|TRBV19|TRBJ1-5|.
TGTGCCACTCAAGCGTCTTTGGGAGGACAGATCAATAGCAATCAGCCCCAGCATTTT
CATQASLGGQINSNQPQHF
>TRBD1|TRBV2|TRBJ2-5|.
TGTGCCAGCGGAGATCAGGGGGCAGGAGAGACCCAGTACTTC
CASGDQGAGETQYF
>TRBD1|TRBV2|TRBJ2-7|.
TGTGCCAGCAGTGAACCACGGGACAGAGCCACCTACGAGCAGTACTTC
CASSEPRDRATYEQYF
>.|TRBV27|TRBJ1-2|.
TGTGCCAGCAGTTCCCCCAACCAACAGGGTCCCTACGGCTACACCTTC
CASSSPNQQGPYGYTF
>.|TRBV18|TRBJ1-5|.
TGTGCCAGCTCACCATATCAGGGGAATCAGCCCCAGCATTTT
CASSPYQGNQPQHF
>.|TRBV7-2|TRBJ1-4|once
TGTGCCAGCAGCTTAGGCAGCGGAGGGGGAGGTGAAAAACTGTTTTTT
CASSLGSGGGGEKLFF
>TRBD1|TRBV18|TRBJ1-2|.
TGTGCCAGCTCACCCACACCGGGACAGTCAGCGGGCTACACCTTC
CASSPTPGQSAGYTF
>.|TRBV23-1|TRBJ2-1|.
TGCGCCAGCAGTCAACCAAATCAGGACAATGAGCAGTTCTTC
CASSQPNQDNEQFF
>TRBD2|TRBV27|TRBJ2-3|once
TGTGCCAGCCGACCGGGGACTAGCTTTCCAGATACGCAGTATTTT
CASRPGTSFPDTQYF
>.|TRBV10-3|TRBJ2-5|.
TGTGCCATCAGTGGTTCCGAGTTGGGAGAGACCCAGTACTTC
CAISGSELGETQYF
>TRBD2|TRBV7-2|TRBJ2-3|.
TGTGCCAGCAGCTTAGAGGCTGCGGGGGGGCGGAGGAGAGATACGCAGTATTTT
CASSLEAAGGRRRDTQYF
>.|TRBV10-2|TRBJ2-7|.
TGCGCCAGCAGCCTTGCAGTCGACGAGCAGTACTTC
CASSLAVDEQYF
>TRBD1|TRBV9|TRBJ1-2|.
TGTGCCAGCAGCTCACATACCGGGACAGGGTCCTATGGCTACACCTTC
CASSSHTGTGSYGYTF
>.|TRBV6-5|TRBJ2-7|.
TGTGCCAGCAGTTACCCTCAAGGAGCCTACGAGCAGTACTTC
CASSYPQGAYEQYF
>.|TRBV6-4|TRBJ1-2|.
TGTGCCAGCAGAGAAGGAACACAGGGTTGGTATGGCTACACCTTC
CASREGTQGWYGYTF
>TRBD1|TRBV7-9|TRBJ2-3|.
TGTGCCAGCAGCTTCGGACAGGGGGTAGCAGATACGCAGTATTTT
CASSFGQGVADTQYF
>.|TRBV12-5|TRBJ1-5|.
TGTGCTAGTGTGAGTCAGGGGAACAATCAGCCCCAGCATTTT
CASVSQGNNQPQHF
>TRBD2|TRBV9|TRBJ2-1|.
TGTGCCAGCAGCGTAGGGGCTAGCGGTACACGTCCATCCACCTACAATGAGCAGTTCTTC
CASSVGASGTRPSTYNEQFF
>.|TRBV28|TRBJ2-1|.
TGTGCCAGCAGTCTCGACAGGTCGGGGCCCTACAATGAGCAGTTCTTC
CASSLDRSGPYNEQFF
>.|TRBV4-3|TRBJ1-2|.
TGCGCCAGCAGCCAGATCCGGGGAGAGACTTATGGCTACACCTTC
CASSQIRGETYGYTF
>.|TRBV11-3|TRBJ1-1|.
TGTGCCAGCAGCCGAGACCCTGGGACTAAGAACACTGAAGCTTTCTTT
CASSRDPGTKNTEAFF
>.|TRBV30|TRBJ2-2|once
TGTGCCTGGAGCGCGTCAGCGCACACCGGGGAGCTGTTTTTT
CAWSASAHTGELFF
>.|TRBV7-8|TRBJ2-3|.
TGTGCCAGCAGCTCCTCCCCAGGCCCGGGGGCAGATACGCAGTATTTT
CASSSSPGPGADTQYF
>.|TRBV5-1|TRBJ2-7|.
TGCGCCAGCAGCTTGATCCCGGGGAGTAACTACGAGCAGTACTTC
CASSLIPGSNYEQYF
>TRBD1|TRBV2|TRBJ1-5|.
TGTGCCAGCAGTGATGGGACAGGGGTTCAGCCCCAGCATTTT
CASSDGTGVQPQHF
>TRBD1|TRBV27|TRBJ1-6|once
TGTGCCAGCAGTTTATCATTCGGGACAGGGAGCTCCTATAATTCACCCCTCCACTTT
CASSLSFGTGSSYNSPLHF
>.|TRBV28|TRBJ1-1|.
TGTGCCAGCAGTTTAAAGACAGGCACTGAAGCTTTCTTT
CASSLKTGTEAFF
>.|TRBV28|TRBJ1-3|.
TGTGCCAGCAGTTTATGGTCCCCCGGGCCCTCCCCCGGAAACACCATATATTTT
CASSLWSPGPSPGNTIYF
>.|TRBV7-8|TRBJ2-7|.
TGTGCCAGCAGCTTAGGACGTACAGGGAATGCCTACGAGCAGTACTTC
CASSLGRTGNAYEQYF
>.|TRBV5-1|TRBJ2-3|.
TGCGCCAGCAGCTTGGTCGGGGTCACAGATACGCAGTATTTT
CASSLVGVTDTQYF
>.|TRBV18|TRBJ2-5|.
TGTGCCAGCTCACCCCCGGAGGGGTACCAAGAGACCCAGTACTTC
CASSPPEGYQETQYF
>TRBD1|TRBV7-2|TRBJ2-5|.
TGTGCCAGCAGCCGAGACAGGGATCAAGAGACCCAGTACTTC
CASSRDRDQETQYF
>TRBD1|TRBV11-1|TRBJ1-2|.
TGTGCCAGCAGCTTACGACAGGGGATATCTACTAACTATGGCTACACCTTC
CASSLRQGISTNYGYTF
>TRBD1|TRBV7-7|TRBJ2-5|once
TGTGCTAGCAGCTCGGGCGGGACAGGGACGCGGGAGACCCAGTACTTC
CASSSGGTGTRETQYF
>.|TRBV5-6|TRBJ1-2|.
TGTGCCAGCAGCCCCCGTGGAAGGGCCCGCCCGGGCTATGGCTACACCTTC
CASSPRGRARPGYGYTF
>TRBD1|TRBV5-1|TRBJ2-5|.
TGCGCCAGCAGCTGGGGACAGCCACAAGAGACCCAGTACTTC
CASSWGQPQETQYF
>.|TRBV2|TRBJ2-5|.
TGTGCCAGCATCCCAGGGAGGCAAGAGACCCAGTACTTC
CASIPGRQETQYF
>.|TRBV6-1|TRBJ1-5|.
TGTGCCAGCAGTTCAGGGGCGATGGGCAATCAGCCCCAGCATTTT
CASSSGAMGNQPQHF
>.|TRBV14|TRBJ2-1|.
TGTGCCAGCAGCCAAGATGGGGTCCTTGAGCAGTTCTTC
CASSQDGVLEQFF
>TRBD2|TRBV19|TRBJ2-2|.
TGTGCCAGTAGTCCCTTTTCCCGGCAAGCGGGATACACCGGGGAGCTGTTTTTT
CASSPFSRQAGYTGELFF
>TRBD1|TRBV30|TRBJ2-7|.
TGTGCCTGGAGTGACCTAACAGGGGGCATCGACGAGCAGTACTTC
CAWSDLTGGIDEQYF
>TRBD2|TRBV27|TRBJ2-3|.
TGTGCCAGCAGTTTAATTTCGGGGGGAACGCAGTATTTT
CASSLISGGTQYF